Here is one T cell receptor beta chain with its context. This CDR3 is built from 13 residues. V was clipped by 3 bases and J by 7 bases, with 10 bases between them. The sample is drawn from a study of blood T cell repertoires in COVID-19. Study-level information: PBMCs, B-cell-depleted T cells, or T cells provided the cDNA or gDNA that made up the material.

Seattle patients were enrolled during active infection and followed longitudinally. Some clones are missing from TCRdb's copy, which holds only in-frame ones; the method was immunoSEQ multiplex PCR. The sample lists roughly 380,000 clones; around nine tenths were seen once. The TCR sequence derives from a woman aged 55-70 years with COVID-19, enrolled during active disease. Sequenced input: peripheral blood. The chain combines TRBV12-3 or TRBV12-4 with TRBJ1-5, with D hard to call. CDR3 loop: CASSFPGIQPQHF. As DNA, the CDR3 is TGTGCCAGCAGTTTCCCCGGGATCCAGCCCCAGCATTTT.